Shown below are 18 T cell receptor beta chains from a single sample sequenced in a study of cytomegalovirus exposure and HLA in healthy donors. 60 Vbeta and 13 Jbeta primers were used in PCR. Sequencing used immunoSEQ multiplex PCR; TCRdb keeps in-frame clones, though not all of them. The sample has over 100,000 clones; approximately 78% are singletons. Sequencing was done on a sample of PBMCs. The receptors here all came from a woman in her 50s in good health and CMV-seropositive.

The CDR3 loop is CASSFVAGGPGDTQYF. The CDR3 DNA is TGTGCCAGCAGTTTCGTAGCGGGGGGGCCAGGGGATACGCAGTATTTT. The rearrangement uses TRBV6-6 and TRBJ2-3; 11 nucleotides agree with TRBD2. The CDR3 loop spans 16 amino acids. The J segment lost 6 bases and the V segment lost 4 bases, leaving 9 bases of the junction unmatched. Germline CDR1 is MNHNY and CDR2 is SVGAGI (reference sequence).

The rearrangement uses TRBV18 and TRBJ2-7, with 7 bases fitting TRBD2. Unmatched junction bases numbered 10, after V lost 6 bases and J lost 5 bases. The germline V gene encodes CDR1 KGHSH and CDR2 LQKENI. The CDR3 extends over 14 amino acids. CDR3 protein: CASSPRGRGDEQYF. The DNA of the CDR3 is TGTGCCAGCTCTCCCCGGGGGAGGGGCGACGAGCAGTACTTC.

The chain recombines TRBV5-4 with TRBJ2-3; 10 bases line up with TRBD2. With V trimmed by 1 base and J by 3 bases, 5 bases remained unmatched. This CDR3 is 16 amino acids long. The V gene's germline CDR1 is SGHNT and CDR2 YYREEE (reference sequence). The CDR3 region is CASSLRLAGDTDTQYF. The CDR3 DNA reads as TGTGCCAGCAGCTTGCGGCTAGCGGGAGATACAGATACGCAGTATTTT.

J is TRBJ2-7 and V is TRBV7-3, with a possible D match to TRBD1 (5 bases). Germline assignment: CDR1 SGHTA and CDR2 FQGTGA. Trimming cost V 5 bases and J 4 bases, with 12 bases left between them. This CDR3 contains 13 residues. The CDR3 DNA reads as TGTGCCAGCAGCCTCCAGGGTGGGTACGAGCAGTACTTC. Translation gives CASSLQGGYEQYF.

The chain links TRBV19 to TRBJ1-5; tentatively, D is TRBD1 (6 bases). This CDR3 is built from 13 residues. V was clipped by 9 bases and J by 5 bases, with 14 bases between them. Germline-derived CDR1 and CDR2 are LNHDA and SQIVND (reference sequence). The CDR3 loop is CASRGQIHQPQHF. CDR3 DNA sequence: TGTGCCAGCCGAGGACAGATACATCAGCCCCAGCATTTT. Using reference TRBV19 and TRBJ1-5 for the parts outside the CDR3, the full variable domain is DGGITQSPKYLFRKEGQNVTLSCEQNLNHDAMYWYRQDPGQGLRLIYYSQIVNDFQKGDIAEGYSVSREKKESFPLTVTSAQKNPTAFYLCASRGQIHQPQHFGDGTRLSIL.

The chain is built from TRBV5-1 and TRBJ2-1; the match to TRBD1 covers 9 bases. V shed 4 bases and J 8 bases; nucleotides not matched to a gene: 13. This CDR3 comprises 16 residues. Germline assignment: CDR1 SGHRS and CDR2 YFSETQ. The CDR3 spells CASSKNGDREIDEQFF. The CDR3 nucleotides read TGCGCCAGCAGCAAAAATGGGGACAGGGAAATCGATGAGCAGTTCTTC.

This clone was seen just once. The chain combines TRBV9 with TRBJ1-3, with D possibly being TRBD1 (5 bases). The CDR3 extends over 14 amino acids. V shed 1 base and J shed 2 bases, with 7 bases lying between them. Germline CDR1 and CDR2: SGDLS and YYNGEE. DNA for the CDR3: TGTGCCAGCAGCGTAAGGGGAACTGGAAACACCATATATTTT. This gives the protein CASSVRGTGNTIYF.

The chain joins TRBV7-9 to TRBJ1-1, with TRBD1 matching 9 bases. The germline gives CDR1 SEHNR, CDR2 FQNEAQ (reference sequence). This CDR3 contains 14 residues. V gave up 4 bases and J gave up 3 bases; unmatched junction bases: 3. CDR3 DNA sequence: TGTGCCAGCAGCTCGGGACAGGGACACACTGAAGCTTTCTTT. Amino acids: CASSSGQGHTEAFF.

This clone was counted a single time. V gene TRBV7-9 combines with J gene TRBJ1-2, with 12 bases identical to TRBD1. The CDR3 totals 16 residues. V lost 2 bases and J lost 7; bases outside the gene matches: 8. Germline assignment: CDR1 SEHNR and CDR2 FQNEAQ (reference sequence). CDR3 sequence (DNA): TGTGCCAGCAGCTTATCAGGGACAGGGGGCGCGCGTGGCTACACCTTC. Translated: CASSLSGTGGARGYTF.

The genes are TRBV18 and TRBJ1-2, with D perhaps TRBD1 (6 bases). The length of the CDR3 is 14 residues. Trimming shortened V by 0 bases and J by 3 bases, and 8 bases separated the two germline ends. In germline, CDR1 is KGHSH, CDR2 LQKENI. CDR3 loop: CASSPPAGDYGYTF. The CDR3 region has the DNA TGTGCCAGCTCACCACCGGCAGGGGACTATGGCTACACCTTC.

The genes are TRBV27 and TRBJ2-2; possibly TRBD2 for D (5 bases). The CDR3 totals 15 residues. V was shortened by 2 bases and J by 6 bases, with 13 bases between the two germline ends. Germline-derived CDR1 and CDR2 are MNHEY and SMNVEV (reference sequence). For the CDR3, the DNA is TGTGCCAGCAGTTTAACGGAGGCAAAGGCCGGGGAGCTGTTTTTT. Its protein is CASSLTEAKAGELFF.

This chain connects TRBV28 to TRBJ2-1; 14 nucleotides match TRBD2. Per germline, CDR1 MDHEN and CDR2 SYDVKM. The V gene end was trimmed by 6 bases and the J gene end by 3 bases; junction bases not matched to a gene: 16. This CDR3 is built from 20 residues. CDR3 sequence reads: CASSNRAGTSGRLGYNEQFF. CDR3 coding DNA: TGTGCCAGCAGCAACCGGGCCGGGACTAGCGGGAGATTGGGCTACAATGAGCAGTTCTTC.

The chain is built from TRBV7-9 and TRBJ2-7; D remains unclear. The V gene lost 1 base and the J gene lost 6 bases, with 10 bases spanning the gap. Germline V CDR1 and CDR2: SEHNR, FQNEAQ (reference sequence). The CDR3 runs 13 residues. The CDR3 is CASSLGRSLEQYF. The CDR3 nucleotides are TGTGCCAGCAGCTTAGGCAGGTCCCTCGAGCAGTACTTC.

The chain combines TRBV6-1 with TRBJ2-2; D is perhaps TRBD2 (5 bases). The V gene's germline CDR1 is MNHNS and CDR2 SASEGT. V lost 6 bases and J 7 bases, leaving 12 bases between the germline ends. The CDR3 covers 13 residues. CDR3 amino acids: CASSGIRGGELFF. CDR3 DNA: TGTGCCAGCAGCGGCATCCGGGGCGGGGAGCTGTTTTTT.

CDR3 coding DNA: TGTGCCAGCAGCTTACGGGGATGGAATTCACCCCTCCACTTT. Its translation: CASSLRGWNSPLHF. The J gene is TRBJ1-6, the V gene TRBV11-1; unclear D gene. The V end lost 2 bases, the J end lost 7 bases, and 9 bases lay between the germline ends. This CDR3 has 14 residues. The germline V gene has CDR1 SGHAT and CDR2 FQDESV (reference sequence).

This clone has only a few counts. This chain links TRBV7-2 with TRBJ2-5, with D uncertain. Trimming left V 3 bases short and J 5 bases short, with 7 bases between. CDR3 length: 12 residues. Germline-derived CDR1 and CDR2 are SGHTA and FQGNSA. CDR3 protein: CASSLLYETQYF. The CDR3 DNA is TGTGCCAGCAGCTTGCTATATGAGACCCAGTACTTC.

The genes are TRBV5-4 and TRBJ1-4, with TRBD1 identical over 9 bases. This CDR3 contains 14 residues. The germline CDR1 and CDR2 sequences are SGHNT and YYREEE (reference sequence). The junction had 2 bases not matched to a gene; V was cut back by 3 bases and J by 5 bases. CDR3 nucleotide sequence: TGTGCCAGCAGCTCGACAGGGGGAAATGAAAAACTGTTTTTT. This codes for CASSSTGGNEKLFF. Drawing the rest from reference TRBV5-4 and TRBJ1-4, the complete variable domain is ETGVTQSPTHLIKTRGQQVTLRCSSQSGHNTVSWYQQALGQGPQFIFQYYREEENGRGNFPPRFSGLQFPNYSSELNVNALELDDSALYLCASSSTGGNEKLFFGSGTQLSVL.

The count of this clone is one. The chain has TRBV11-3 and TRBJ2-7, with a weak D call TRBD1 (6 bases). This CDR3 region has 16 residues. V was pared by 0 bases and J by 5 bases, with 17 bases between. Germline V CDR1 and CDR2: SGHNT, YENEEA. CDR3 sequence reads: CASSLDWLPGAHEQYF. DNA of the CDR3: TGTGCCAGCAGCTTAGATTGGCTCCCAGGGGCCCACGAGCAGTACTTC.